The subject of this entry is one TCR beta chain. In the same sample, other DNA sequences code for this CDR3. The CDR3 totals 12 residues. CDR1 is KGHSH, CDR2 LQKENI, per germline. Trimming took 3 bases from V and 0 from J, leaving 3 bases between them. This record belongs to a study of blood T cell repertoires in COVID-19. Original handling: The authors estimated nucleated cell counts from reference gene primer amplification. Some clones are missing from TCRdb's copy, which holds only in-frame ones; the method was immunoSEQ multiplex PCR. Clonal size and the V and J genes are those of that table, whereas D and trimming came from the DNA. The sample carries 200,000 to 250,000 clones, around 84% recorded once.

The rearrangement joins TRBV18 to TRBJ2-7; D is uncertain. The TCR was taken from a woman between 55 and 75 years old who had recovered from COVID-19. The sample consisted of peripheral blood. CDR3 bases: TGTGCCAGCTCACCTAGCTCCTACGAGCAGTACTTC. Its protein is CASSPSSYEQYF.